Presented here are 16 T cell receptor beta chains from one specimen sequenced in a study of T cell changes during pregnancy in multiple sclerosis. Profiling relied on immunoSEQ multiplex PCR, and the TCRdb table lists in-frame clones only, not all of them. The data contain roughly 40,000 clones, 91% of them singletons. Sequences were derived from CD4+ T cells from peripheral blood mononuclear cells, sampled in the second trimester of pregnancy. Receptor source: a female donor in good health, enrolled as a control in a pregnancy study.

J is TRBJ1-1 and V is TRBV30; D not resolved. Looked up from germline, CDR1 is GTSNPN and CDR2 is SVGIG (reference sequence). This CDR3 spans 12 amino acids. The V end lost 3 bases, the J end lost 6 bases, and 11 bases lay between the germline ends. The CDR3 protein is CAWSQRGSEAFF. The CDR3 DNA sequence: TGTGCCTGGAGCCAGCGGGGTTCTGAAGCTTTCTTT.

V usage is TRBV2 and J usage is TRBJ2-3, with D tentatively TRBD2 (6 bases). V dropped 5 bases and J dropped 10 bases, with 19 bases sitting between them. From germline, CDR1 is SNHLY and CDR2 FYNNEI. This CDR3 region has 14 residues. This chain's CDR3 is CASSQQPGLSPQYF. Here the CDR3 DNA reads TGTGCCAGCAGTCAACAGCCGGGACTTTCGCCGCAGTATTTT.

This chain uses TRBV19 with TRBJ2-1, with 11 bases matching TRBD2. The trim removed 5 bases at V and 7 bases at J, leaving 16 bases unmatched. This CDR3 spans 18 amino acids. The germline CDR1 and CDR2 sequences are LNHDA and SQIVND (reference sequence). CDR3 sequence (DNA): TGTGCCAGTAGTTATTATAGGCCTAGCGGGAGGTCGGGGAATGAGCAGTTCTTC. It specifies CASSYYRPSGRSGNEQFF.

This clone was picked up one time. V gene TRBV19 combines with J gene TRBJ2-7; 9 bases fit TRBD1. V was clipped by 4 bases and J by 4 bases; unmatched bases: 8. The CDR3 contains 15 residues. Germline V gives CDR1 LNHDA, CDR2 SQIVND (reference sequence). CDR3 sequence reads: CASSTQPGQGYEQYF. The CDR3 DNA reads TGTGCCAGTAGTACTCAACCGGGACAGGGATACGAGCAGTACTTC.

The CDR3 sequence is CASNSGTSENEQFF. The CDR3 DNA is TGTGCCAGTAACTCCGGGACTAGCGAAAATGAGCAGTTCTTC. V usage is TRBV2 and J usage is TRBJ2-1, with 10 bases matching TRBD2. CDR1 and CDR2 (germline): SNHLY, FYNNEI. Trimming removed 9 bases from V and 7 bases from J; junction bases left unmatched: 9. The CDR3 contains 14 residues.

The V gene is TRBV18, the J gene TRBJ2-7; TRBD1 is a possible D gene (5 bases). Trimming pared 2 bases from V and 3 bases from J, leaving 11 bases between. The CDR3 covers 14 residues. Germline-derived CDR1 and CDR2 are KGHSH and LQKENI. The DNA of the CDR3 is TGTGCCAGCTCACCAAGACAAGGGGTCTACGAGCAGTACTTC. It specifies CASSPRQGVYEQYF.

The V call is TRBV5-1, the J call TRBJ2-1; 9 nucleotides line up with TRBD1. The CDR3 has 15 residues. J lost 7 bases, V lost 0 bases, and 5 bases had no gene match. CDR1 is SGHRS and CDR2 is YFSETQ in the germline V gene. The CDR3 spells CASSLVQGAGNEQFF. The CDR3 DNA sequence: TGCGCCAGCAGCTTGGTACAGGGGGCGGGTAATGAGCAGTTCTTC.

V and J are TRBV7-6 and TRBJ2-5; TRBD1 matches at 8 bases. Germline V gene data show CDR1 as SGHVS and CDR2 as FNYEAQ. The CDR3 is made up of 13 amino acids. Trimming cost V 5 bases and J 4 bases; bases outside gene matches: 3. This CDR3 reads CASSPGTGETQYF. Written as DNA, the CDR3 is TGTGCCAGCAGCCCTGGGACAGGAGAGACCCAGTACTTC.

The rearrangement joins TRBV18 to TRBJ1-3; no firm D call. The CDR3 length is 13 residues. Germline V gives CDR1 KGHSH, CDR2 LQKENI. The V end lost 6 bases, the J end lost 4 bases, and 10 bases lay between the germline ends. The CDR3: CASSPEQGNTIYF. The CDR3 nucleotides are TGTGCCAGCTCCCCAGAACAGGGAAACACCATATATTTT.

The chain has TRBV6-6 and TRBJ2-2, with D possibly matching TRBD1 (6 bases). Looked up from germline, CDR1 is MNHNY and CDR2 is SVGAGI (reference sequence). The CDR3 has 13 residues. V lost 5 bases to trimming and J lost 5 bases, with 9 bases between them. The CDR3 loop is CASSGQRTGELFF. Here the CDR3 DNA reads TGTGCCAGCAGTGGACAGAGAACCGGGGAGCTGTTTTTT.

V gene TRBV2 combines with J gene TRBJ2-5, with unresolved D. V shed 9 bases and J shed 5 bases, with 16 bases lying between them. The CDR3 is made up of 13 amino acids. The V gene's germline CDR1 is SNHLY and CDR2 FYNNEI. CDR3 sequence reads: CASNSLPSETQYF. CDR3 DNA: TGTGCCAGTAACTCCCTGCCCTCGGAGACCCAGTACTTC.

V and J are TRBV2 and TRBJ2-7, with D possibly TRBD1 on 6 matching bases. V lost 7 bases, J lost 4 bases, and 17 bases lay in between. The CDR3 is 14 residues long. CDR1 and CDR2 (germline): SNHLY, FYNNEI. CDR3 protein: CASTAQGPKYEQYF. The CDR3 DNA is TGTGCCAGCACCGCACAGGGACCCAAATACGAGCAGTACTTC.

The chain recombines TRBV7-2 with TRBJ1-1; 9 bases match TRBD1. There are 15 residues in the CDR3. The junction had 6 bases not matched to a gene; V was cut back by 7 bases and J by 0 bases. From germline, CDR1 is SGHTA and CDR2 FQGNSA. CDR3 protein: CASNGQGRMNTEAFF. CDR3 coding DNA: TGTGCCAGCAACGGACAGGGGCGGATGAACACTGAAGCTTTCTTT.

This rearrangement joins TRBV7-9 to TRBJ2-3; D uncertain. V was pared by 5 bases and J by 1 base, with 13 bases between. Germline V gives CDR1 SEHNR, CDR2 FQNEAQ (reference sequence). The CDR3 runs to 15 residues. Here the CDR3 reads CASSPLSSRTDTQYF. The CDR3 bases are TGTGCCAGCAGCCCCCTTAGCAGTCGCACAGATACGCAGTATTTT.

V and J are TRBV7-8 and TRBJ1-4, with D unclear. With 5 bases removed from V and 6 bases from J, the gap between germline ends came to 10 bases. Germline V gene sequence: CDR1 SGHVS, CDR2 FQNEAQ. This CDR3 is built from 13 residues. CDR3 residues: CASSPGPDEKLFF. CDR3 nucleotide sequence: TGTGCCAGCAGCCCTGGGCCCGATGAAAAACTGTTTTTT.

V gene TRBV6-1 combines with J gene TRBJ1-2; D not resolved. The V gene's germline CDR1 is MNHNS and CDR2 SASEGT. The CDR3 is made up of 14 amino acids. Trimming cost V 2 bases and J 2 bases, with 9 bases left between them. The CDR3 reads CASSESGGNYGYTF. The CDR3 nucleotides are TGTGCCAGCAGTGAAAGCGGAGGGAACTATGGCTACACCTTC.